The next 21 T cell receptor beta chains were all read from a single sample in a study of tumor-infiltrating lymphocytes in localized non-small cell lung cancer. Sequencing used immunoSEQ multiplex PCR; TCRdb keeps in-frame clones, though not all of them. The repertoire holds roughly 7,100 clones, with just under 75% as singletons. Material for sequencing was uninvolved lung tissue not adjacent to the tumor. The source is a human donor with non-small cell lung cancer.

The chain links TRBV29-1 to TRBJ1-5, with D hard to call. Germline CDR1 reads SQVTM; CDR2 reads ANQGSEA. Trimming removed 8 bases from V and 0 bases from J, with 8 bases in between. This CDR3 spans 12 amino acids. The CDR3 region has the DNA TGCAGCCCCCGGGATAGCAATCAGCCCCAGCATTTT. Residues: CSPRDSNQPQHF.

V is TRBV27 and J is TRBJ2-3; D might be TRBD1 (5 bases). Trimming left V 5 bases short and J 2 bases short, with 14 bases between. The CDR3 is 15 amino acids. Germline lookup yields CDR1 MNHEY and CDR2 SMNVEV (reference sequence). As DNA, the CDR3 is TGTGCCAGCAGTAGGGGTACAGGACCCACAGATACGCAGTATTTT. It is translated as CASSRGTGPTDTQYF.

V is TRBV2 and J is TRBJ1-5; TRBD1 matches 9 bases. The CDR3 runs 15 residues. The germline CDR1 and CDR2 sequences are SNHLY and FYNNEI. V was clipped by 4 bases and J by 0 bases; unmatched bases: 1. The CDR3 spells CASSGTGVSNQPQHF. The CDR3 DNA reads TGTGCCAGCAGTGGGACAGGGGTTAGCAATCAGCCCCAGCATTTT.

The chain uses TRBV11-3 and TRBJ1-3; D call uncertain. With 1 base removed from V and 7 bases from J, the gap between germline ends came to 5 bases. Per the germline V gene, CDR1 is SGHNT and CDR2 is YENEEA. CDR3 size: 12 residues. As DNA, the CDR3 is TGTGCCAGCAGCTTAGTACCCAACACCATATATTTT. This sequence encodes CASSLVPNTIYF.

This clone showed up just a few times. The chain joins TRBV25-1 to TRBJ1-4, with a possible D match to TRBD1 (5 bases). V lost 3 bases and J lost 8, with 13 bases in between. This CDR3 contains 14 residues. Germline V CDR1 and CDR2: MGHDK, SYGVNS. This CDR3 reads CASSEQAQGEKLFF. CDR3 coding DNA: TGTGCCAGCAGTGAGCAGGCCCAGGGAGAAAAACTGTTTTTT.

The chain joins TRBV7-2 to TRBJ1-1; perhaps TRBD1 as D (6 bases). The CDR3 contains 14 residues. Between the trimmed V and J ends, which lost 5 bases and 6 bases, there was a span of 16 bases. Germline V CDR1 and CDR2: SGHTA, FQGNSA. In DNA form, the CDR3 reads TGTGCCAGCAGCCCCCCGGGGGAGGGGGCTGAAGCTTTCTTT. Its translation: CASSPPGEGAEAFF.

The V call is TRBV30, the J call TRBJ2-7, with 9 positions matching TRBD1. Germline CDR1 is GTSNPN and CDR2 is SVGIG (reference sequence). This CDR3 has 12 amino acids. Trimming at V came to 2 bases and at J to 8 bases, leaving 4 bases not matched to a gene. This CDR3 is CAWSWDRDKQYF. Written as DNA, the CDR3 is TGTGCCTGGAGTTGGGACAGGGATAAGCAGTACTTC.

J is TRBJ2-3 and V is TRBV15; possibly TRBD2 for D (5 bases). The germline CDR1 and CDR2 sequences are LNHNV and YYDKDF (reference sequence). The ends were cut back, 5 bases at V and 3 bases at J, with 15 bases in the middle. The CDR3 is 15 residues long. The CDR3 DNA sequence: TGTGCCACCAGCCCCCGGACTCGCGGAACAGATACGCAGTATTTT. Translated, it gives CATSPRTRGTDTQYF.

This clone appeared a few times. CDR3 DNA sequence: TGTGCCAGTAGAACAGGTGAGAATCAGCCCCAGCATTTT. As protein: CASRTGENQPQHF. The chain is built from TRBV19 and TRBJ1-5, with D tentatively TRBD1 (5 bases). The CDR3 loop spans 13 amino acids. Germline V gene lookup returns CDR1 LNHDA and CDR2 SQIVND (reference sequence). Trimming removed 6 bases from V and 4 bases from J, with 10 bases in between. Variable domain in full (rest from reference TRBV19 and TRBJ1-5): DGGITQSPKYLFRKEGQNVTLSCEQNLNHDAMYWYRQDPGQGLRLIYYSQIVNDFQKGDIAEGYSVSREKKESFPLTVTSAQKNPTAFYLCASRTGENQPQHFGDGTRLSIL.

The chain has TRBV5-6 and TRBJ1-1, with D possibly matching TRBD1 (5 bases). Germline V lookup: CDR1 SGHDT, CDR2 YYEEEE. CDR3 length: 13 residues. V lost 1 base and J 7 bases, leaving 11 bases between the germline ends. Here the CDR3 DNA reads TGTGCCAGCAGCTTGTCCAAGGGGAATGAAGCTTTCTTT. Residues: CASSLSKGNEAFF.

This chain connects TRBV7-3 to TRBJ2-1; D tentatively fits TRBD1 or TRBD2 (6 bases each). V dropped 1 base and J dropped 9 bases, with 16 bases sitting between them. The CDR3 extends over 15 amino acids. Germline V CDR1 and CDR2: SGHTA, FQGTGA. CDR3 residues: CASSLIGGRSGEQFF. CDR3 sequence (DNA): TGTGCCAGCAGCTTAATCGGGGGCCGCTCCGGTGAGCAGTTCTTC. Drawing the rest from reference TRBV7-3 and TRBJ2-1, the complete variable domain is GAGVSQTPSNKVTEKGKYVELRCDPISGHTALYWYRQSLGQGPEFLIYFQGTGAADDSGLPNDRFFAVRPEGSVSTLKIQRTERGDSAVYLCASSLIGGRSGEQFFGPGTRLTVL.

This clone was counted only a few times. The chain is built from TRBV7-2 and TRBJ2-7; 11 bases are a match to TRBD2. The J segment lost 10 bases and the V segment lost 1 base, leaving 6 bases of the junction unmatched. CDR1 is SGHTA, CDR2 FQGNSA, per germline. The CDR3 is made up of 14 amino acids. The CDR3: CASSLEGTSGGQYF. CDR3 in DNA: TGTGCCAGCAGCTTAGAAGGGACTAGCGGAGGCCAGTACTTC.

V usage is TRBV6-1 and J usage is TRBJ2-7; 9 bases are a match to TRBD1. The V and J ends lost 4 bases and 8 bases, in that order; junction bases with no gene match: 9. The CDR3 length is 14 residues. Germline V lookup: CDR1 MNHNS, CDR2 SASEGT. CDR3 coding DNA: TGTGCCAGCAGTGGACCGGGACAGGGCCTTAAGCAGTACTTC. It is translated as CASSGPGQGLKQYF.

The genes are TRBV7-2 and TRBJ2-5; D might be TRBD1 (5 bases). This CDR3 spans 14 amino acids. In germline, CDR1 is SGHTA, CDR2 FQGNSA. V was pared by 3 bases and J by 2 bases, with 10 bases between. The CDR3 loop reads CASSFFTGQETQYF. The CDR3 region has the DNA TGTGCCAGCAGCTTTTTCACAGGTCAAGAGACCCAGTACTTC.

This chain connects TRBV2 to TRBJ1-2, with 7 bases aligning to TRBD1. Germline V lookup: CDR1 SNHLY, CDR2 FYNNEI. The CDR3 consists of 14 residues. Trimming took 8 bases from V and 0 from J; bases not matched to a gene: 6. Written as DNA, the CDR3 is TGTGCCAGCCGGAAGACAGGGACTAACTATGGCTACACCTTC. Translating it yields CASRKTGTNYGYTF.

The rearrangement uses TRBV19 and TRBJ1-1; D possibly corresponds to TRBD1 (5 bases). CDR3 length: 13 amino acids. V dropped 6 bases and J dropped 3 bases, with 11 bases sitting between them. Germline CDR1 LNHDA, CDR2 SQIVND (reference sequence). DNA for the CDR3: TGTGCCAGTAGGGCGGGGCGTTACACTGAAGCTTTCTTT. This translates into CASRAGRYTEAFF.

This sequence joins TRBV7-1 and TRBJ2-7, with TRBD1 as a possible D gene (9 bases). TRBV7-1 is classed as an ORF, of uncertain function. V shed 4 bases and J shed 6 bases, with 19 bases lying between them. The CDR3 consists of 15 residues. As DNA, the CDR3 is TGTGCCAGCAGCTTAGCGGGACAGGGAGTGGCCGAGCAGTACTTC. Translated, it gives CASSLAGQGVAEQYF.

This chain links TRBV21-1 with TRBJ2-7; the table names TRBD1, a call not compared with the DNA. TRBV21-1 is marked as a pseudogene. The CDR3 is made up of 14 amino acids. As DNA, the CDR3 is TGTGCCAGCAGCAAAGACCAGGGCTCCTACGAGCAGTACTTC. Its translation is CASSKDQGSYEQYF.

The V gene is TRBV29-1, the J gene TRBJ2-1, with 15 bases aligning to TRBD2. The CDR3 is made up of 13 amino acids. The J segment lost 12 bases and the V segment lost 7 bases, leaving 7 bases of the junction unmatched. Per the germline V gene, CDR1 is SQVTM and CDR2 is ANQGSEA. The CDR3 nucleotides read TGCAGCGGGACTAGCGGGAGGGCCTCGGGGCAGTTCTTC. Encoded protein: CSGTSGRASGQFF.

By frequency in the sample, this clone is medium-sized (0.01 to 0.1%). The chain uses TRBV28 and TRBJ2-7; D not resolved. The germline V gene encodes CDR1 MDHEN and CDR2 SYDVKM. Trimming shortened V by 4 bases and J by 6 bases, and 16 bases separated the two germline ends. This CDR3 is 14 amino acids long. The CDR3 spells CASSYPNDGLEQYF. The CDR3 nucleotides read TGTGCCAGCAGTTATCCTAATGACGGCCTCGAGCAGTACTTC.

The chain employs TRBV6-5 and TRBJ2-6; 7 bases agree with TRBD1. This CDR3 comprises 16 residues. V gave up 2 bases and J gave up 4 bases; unmatched junction bases: 5. From germline, CDR1 is MNHEY and CDR2 SVGAGI. The CDR3 nucleotides read TGTGCCAGCAGTTACGGTCAGGGGGACGGGGCCAACGTCCTGACTTTC. Translation gives CASSYGQGDGANVLTF.